This TCR beta chain was sequenced during a study of identical twins. V lost 4 bases and J 4 bases, leaving 15 bases between the germline ends. CDR1 is SGHRS and CDR2 is YFSETQ in the germline V gene. The length of the CDR3 is 15 residues. TCRdb called the 5' RACE reads again in MiXCR, with one record for every CDR3 protein. The sample yields approximately 700,000 distinct CDR3 sequences, about 20% seen once. Only a few counts were recorded for this clonotype. The sample was also reused in another study, on T cells expressing NK-cell markers.

The clonotype originates from a woman younger than 35 in good health. The chain joins TRBV5-1 to TRBJ2-1; perhaps TRBD2 as D (7 bases). Material: PBMCs. CDR3 loop: CASSRRGGPYNEQFF. CDR3 nucleotide sequence: TGCGCCAGCAGCCGAAGGGGGGGGCCATACAATGAGCAGTTCTTC.